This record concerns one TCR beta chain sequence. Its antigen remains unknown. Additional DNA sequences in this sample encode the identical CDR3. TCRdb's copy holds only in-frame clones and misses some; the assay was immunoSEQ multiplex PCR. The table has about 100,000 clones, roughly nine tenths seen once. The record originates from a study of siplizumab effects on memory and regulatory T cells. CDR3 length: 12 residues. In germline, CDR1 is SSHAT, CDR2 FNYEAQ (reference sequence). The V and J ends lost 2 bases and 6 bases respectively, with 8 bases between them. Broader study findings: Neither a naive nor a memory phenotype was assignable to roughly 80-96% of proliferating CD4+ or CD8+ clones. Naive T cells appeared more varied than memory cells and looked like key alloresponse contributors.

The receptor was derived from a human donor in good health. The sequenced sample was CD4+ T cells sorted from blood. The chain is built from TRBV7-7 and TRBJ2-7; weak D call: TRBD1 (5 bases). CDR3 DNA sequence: TGTGCCAGCAGCTTACAGGGCGGCGAGCAGTACTTC. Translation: CASSLQGGEQYF.